These 21 T cell receptor beta chains were all obtained from the same sample, sequenced in a study of T cell changes during pregnancy in multiple sclerosis. This table comes from immunoSEQ multiplex PCR, and its TCRdb copy is limited to in-frame clones, with some not included. The repertoire holds 60,000 to 85,000 clones, with 90% to 95% as singletons. The material was peripheral blood, obtained in the second trimester of pregnancy. Every receptor here comes from a female donor with multiple sclerosis, enrolled in a pregnancy study.

V is TRBV14 and J is TRBJ2-6, with 7 bases lining up with TRBD1. This CDR3 is 18 amino acids long. Germline V gene lookup returns CDR1 SGHDN and CDR2 FVKESK. The V gene end was trimmed by 1 base and the J gene end by 5 bases; junction bases not matched to a gene: 11. The CDR3 reads CASSQGQGSGWWANVLTF. CDR3 nucleotides: TGTGCCAGCAGCCAAGGACAGGGATCGGGATGGTGGGCCAACGTCCTGACTTTC.

V is TRBV19 and J is TRBJ2-7; TRBD2 aligns across 7 bases. The germline V gene has CDR1 LNHDA and CDR2 SQIVND (reference sequence). The length of the CDR3 is 13 residues. V shed 3 bases and J 4 bases; nucleotides not matched to a gene: 3. The CDR3 DNA follows: TGTGCCAGTAGTATGACTAGCACTTACGAGCAGTACTTC. Translated: CASSMTSTYEQYF.

V usage is TRBV6-1 and J usage is TRBJ2-5; 11 bases agree with TRBD2. This CDR3 region has 15 residues. After removal of 10 bases from V and 1 base from J, the junction contained 8 bases not matched to a gene. Germline-derived CDR1 and CDR2 are MNHNS and SASEGT. The CDR3 region is CATLAGGAGQETQYF. The CDR3 DNA is TGTGCCACCTTAGCGGGGGGGGCTGGCCAAGAGACCCAGTACTTC.

V gene TRBV9 combines with J gene TRBJ2-1, with TRBD2 matching over 12 bases. The junction had 9 bases not matched to a gene; V was cut back by 4 bases and J by 7 bases. The CDR3 loop spans 16 amino acids. The germline V gene encodes CDR1 SGDLS and CDR2 YYNGEE. The CDR3 DNA reads as TGTGCCAGCAGCCCACGGACTAGCGGGATCCTGAATGAGCAGTTCTTC. It translates to CASSPRTSGILNEQFF.

The V and J genes are TRBV5-1 and TRBJ2-3, with 10 bases that match TRBD2. V lost 1 base, J lost 5 bases, and 10 bases stayed unmatched. The CDR3 runs to 17 residues. Germline lookup yields CDR1 SGHRS and CDR2 YFSETQ. This CDR3 reads CASSLIWSGGAEDTQYF. CDR3 coding DNA: TGCGCCAGCAGCTTGATTTGGAGCGGGGGGGCCGAAGATACGCAGTATTTT.

The V and J genes are TRBV6-1 and TRBJ1-1, with D perhaps matching TRBD1 (6 bases). The germline V gene has CDR1 MNHNS and CDR2 SASEGT. This CDR3 spans 14 amino acids. V lost 6 bases and J 0 bases, leaving 11 bases between the germline ends. In DNA form, the CDR3 reads TGTGCCAGCAGGGTACAGGGCCTGAACACTGAAGCTTTCTTT. It is translated as CASRVQGLNTEAFF.

The genes are TRBV12-5 and TRBJ2-3; 9 bases line up with TRBD1. V shed 5 bases, J shed 2 bases, and the junction held 8 bases outside the gene matches. This CDR3 has 16 amino acids. Germline V gives CDR1 LGHNT, CDR2 FRNRAP. In DNA form, the CDR3 reads TGTGCTAGTGGTCCCATGGACAGGGGTGCCACAGATACGCAGTATTTT. Protein: CASGPMDRGATDTQYF.

The gene calls are TRBV4-1 and TRBJ2-1, with 7 bases aligning to TRBD2. Trimming took 2 bases from V and 4 from J; bases not matched to a gene: 11. Germline CDR1 is MGHRA and CDR2 is YSYEKL. This CDR3 has 17 amino acids. CDR3 DNA sequence: TGCGCCAGCAGCCAAAGCGGGGCGGGAGCACGGTACAATGAGCAGTTCTTC. It specifies CASSQSGAGARYNEQFF.

As regards this clone: The same CDR3 arises from other DNA sequences in this sample as well. The gene calls are TRBV7-6 and TRBJ1-5; TRBD1 might be the D (6 bases). Germline-derived CDR1 and CDR2 are SGHVS and FNYEAQ. The germline V and J ends were trimmed by 2 bases and 5 bases, with 7 bases remaining between them. The CDR3 is 13 amino acids. CDR3 DNA sequence: TGTGCCAGCAGCTTATCAGGGGATCAGCCCCAGCATTTT. Its protein is CASSLSGDQPQHF.

This clone showed up just once. The chain uses TRBV25-1 and TRBJ2-2, with D possibly matching TRBD2 (6 bases). In germline, CDR1 is MGHDK, CDR2 SYGVNS. V was clipped by 5 bases and J by 5 bases, with 18 bases between them. The CDR3 loop spans 16 amino acids. The CDR3 DNA reads as TGTGCCAGCAGTACGACTAGTATGAGGGTGACCGGGGAGCTGTTTTTT. This translates into CASSTTSMRVTGELFF.

This clone was picked up one time. The CDR3 nucleotides are TGTGCCAGTAGAACCGGACAGGGAGGATACGAGCAGTACTTC. This sequence encodes CASRTGQGGYEQYF. The rearrangement links TRBV19 to TRBJ2-7, with 8 nucleotides matching TRBD1. Per germline, CDR1 LNHDA and CDR2 SQIVND (reference sequence). The CDR3 totals 14 residues. V gave up 6 bases and J gave up 4 bases; unmatched junction bases: 8.

The gene calls are TRBV11-2 and TRBJ1-1; TRBD1 agrees at 7 bases. V gave up 5 bases and J gave up 1 base; unmatched junction bases: 13. This CDR3 comprises 17 residues. From germline, CDR1 is SGHAT and CDR2 FQNNGV. CDR3 in DNA: TGTGCCAGCAGCCCGATCGCCTGGACAGGAAGGAACACTGAAGCTTTCTTT. Its protein product is CASSPIAWTGRNTEAFF.

The genes are TRBV6-7 and TRBJ1-1; a possible D gene is TRBD1 (5 bases). TRBV6-7 belongs to the ORF category, with a function that is uncertain. V shed 6 bases and J shed 0 bases, with 20 bases lying between them. This CDR3 region has 17 residues. In nucleotides, the CDR3 is TGTGCCAGCAGCCCTCCCAGGGCCAAGGATATGAACACTGAAGCTTTCTTT. It encodes CASSPPRAKDMNTEAFF.

The chain links TRBV18 to TRBJ2-3; D possibly corresponds to TRBD1 (5 bases). This CDR3 is built from 16 residues. Per germline, CDR1 KGHSH and CDR2 LQKENI. The V gene lost 3 bases and the J gene lost 3 bases, with 16 bases spanning the gap. CDR3 amino acids: CASSPPGIYGTDTQYF. The CDR3 DNA reads TGTGCCAGCTCACCTCCAGGGATTTATGGGACAGATACGCAGTATTTT. Drawing the rest from reference TRBV18 and TRBJ2-3, the complete variable domain is NAGVMQNPRHLVRRRGQEARLRCSPMKGHSHVYWYRQLPEEGLKFMVYLQKENIIDESGMPKERFSAEFPKEGPSILRIQQVVRGDSAAYFCASSPPGIYGTDTQYFGPGTRLTVL.

In DNA form, the CDR3 reads TGTGCCAGTAGTATCAACAGGGGATCCTTAAGGAGCGACGAGCAGTACTTC. It yields the protein CASSINRGSLRSDEQYF. V gene TRBV19 combines with J gene TRBJ2-7; 7 bases agree with TRBD1. The CDR3 is 17 residues long. Germline V lookup: CDR1 LNHDA, CDR2 SQIVND (reference sequence). After removal of 3 bases from V and 5 bases from J, the junction contained 16 bases not matched to a gene.

CDR3 amino acids: CASSPPWDRGLIVALAGQETQYF. CDR3 coding DNA: TGTGCCAGCTCACCACCGTGGGACAGGGGACTCATCGTAGCCCTCGCCGGACAAGAGACCCAGTACTTC. The chain combines TRBV18 with TRBJ2-5; the match to TRBD1 covers 10 bases. CDR3 size: 23 residues. Germline V CDR1 and CDR2: KGHSH, LQKENI. The J segment lost 2 bases and the V segment lost 0 bases, leaving 24 bases of the junction unmatched. Complete variable domain (other parts from reference TRBV18 and TRBJ2-5): NAGVMQNPRHLVRRRGQEARLRCSPMKGHSHVYWYRQLPEEGLKFMVYLQKENIIDESGMPKERFSAEFPKEGPSILRIQQVVRGDSAAYFCASSPPWDRGLIVALAGQETQYFGPGTRLLVL.

This chain connects TRBV25-1 to TRBJ2-6; no clear D gene. The germline gives CDR1 MGHDK, CDR2 SYGVNS. This CDR3 contains 18 residues. V was trimmed by 2 bases and J by 0 bases, leaving 14 bases between them. In nucleotides, the CDR3 is TGTGCCAGCAGTGAACGATCAGGAAATAACTCTGGGGCCAACGTCCTGACTTTC. It translates to CASSERSGNNSGANVLTF.

The chain has TRBV19 and TRBJ1-5; 12 bases align to TRBD1. V lost 1 base and J lost 3; bases outside the gene matches: 4. The CDR3 runs to 17 residues. The germline V gene has CDR1 LNHDA and CDR2 SQIVND (reference sequence). DNA of the CDR3: TGTGCCAGTAGTATAGGAGGGACAGGGGGCTTCAATCAGCCCCAGCATTTT. It codes for CASSIGGTGGFNQPQHF.

V is TRBV18 and J is TRBJ1-5; the D is unclear. From germline, CDR1 is KGHSH and CDR2 LQKENI. The CDR3 extends over 14 amino acids. Deletions cut 3 bases from V and 6 bases from J, with 12 bases between. For the CDR3, the DNA is TGTGCCAGCTCACCGGACTCCTGGGGTCAGCCCCAGCATTTT. The encoded protein is CASSPDSWGQPQHF.

The table lists this clone with a count of one. Other nucleotide sequences from this sample produce the same CDR3. The chain joins TRBV6-5 to TRBJ2-7, with 9 bases lining up with TRBD1. The CDR3 length is 14 residues. Trimming removed 6 bases from V and 4 bases from J; junction bases left unmatched: 7. CDR1 and CDR2 from the germline V gene are MNHEY and SVGAGI. Written as DNA, the CDR3 is TGTGCCAGCAGCCCCGGGACAGGGATTTACGAGCAGTACTTC. Residues: CASSPGTGIYEQYF.

The chain links TRBV4-2 to TRBJ1-5; TRBD1 is a possible D gene (5 bases). Trimming took off 8 bases at V and 2 bases at J, with 19 bases between the two ends. Germline CDR1 is LGHNA and CDR2 is YNFKEQ. This CDR3 contains 16 residues. DNA for the CDR3: TGTGCCAGCTCTTGGGGGGAGGTCGGGGGCAATCAGCCCCAGCATTTT. Its translation: CASSWGEVGGNQPQHF.